The T cell receptor (beta chain) described here comes from a study of T-cell memory formation after mild COVID-19. At the level of the study: TCR clusters showed largely donor specificity.

General study findings and limits: Chiefly within CM and EM were the contracting CD4+ clones; CD8+ ones were within EMRA.

5'RACE with constant-segment primers yielded barcoded, UMI-tagged TCR alpha and TCR beta cDNA libraries. TCRdb passed the 5' RACE reads through MiXCR, listing each CDR3 protein once. The sample records 150,000 to 200,000 distinct CDR3 sequences, about 21% being singletons. Losses at the gene ends were 5 bases for V and 1 base for J; bases not matched to a gene: 2. CDR3 length: 15 residues. In this sample, this clonotype turned up a few times. What it binds is not known. The sequenced sample consisted of PBMCs or a T cell subset sorted from them (not recorded which). J is TRBJ2-2 and V is TRBV12-3 or TRBV12-4; 9 nucleotides agree with TRBD1. The receptor comes from an adult woman who had mild COVID-19 (a few samples of this study predate the infection). Cell type and time point are not known. The CDR3 is CASSRTGENTGELFF. CDR3 coding DNA: TGTGCCAGCAGTCGGACAGGGGAGAACACCGGGGAGCTGTTTTTT.